The present T cell receptor beta chain was sequenced within a study of T-cell memory formation after mild COVID-19 (dated by TCRdb to the early 2020s). About the study as a whole: TCR sequence clusters from the two donors were found to be largely donor specific. In a couple of donors, T-cell clones that expanded and contracted after mild COVID-19 were tracked by sequencing TCRalpha and TCRbeta repertoires over time. Two young, previously healthy adult volunteers, one female and one male, were included in the cohort.

In the case of this clonotype: Its specific antigen is unknown. Base qualities are not at hand, and no much larger clone is one base apart.

The CDR1 and CDR2 encoded by the germline V gene are SGHRS and YFSETQ. Deletion took 0 bases off V and 1 base off J, with a span of 20 bases between the germline ends. The CDR3, from cysteine to phenylalanine, totals 20 residues. The kept DNA is CDR3 alone, 60 bases in frame from the first base. The sample was run on an Illumina NovaSeq 6000. TCRalpha and TCRbeta cDNA libraries were constructed by 5'RACE with constant-segment primers, with sample barcodes and unique molecular identifiers being introduced. RNA was extracted from every sample with Trizol reagent. The libraries were amplified in two PCR steps, and the second step added a second sample barcode and Illumina TruSeq adapters. Sequencing of libraries was performed on an Illumina NovaSeq with 2 x 150 bp paired-end reads. From the authors' description of their analysis: The reads were demultiplexed and collapsed into UMI-guided consensus sequences using migec v1.2.7. Using mixcr v2.1.11, UMI consensuses were aligned to TRA and TRB V and J templates and then assembled into clonotypes. Clonotypes were classified as expanded or contracted when called significant by both edgeR and NoisET, with noise models trained on biological replicates. edgeR calls used a false discovery rate-adjusted p below 0.01 and a log2 fold-change threshold of 1. PCA with hierarchical clustering of max-normalized trajectories of the 1000 most abundant clonotypes was used as exploratory dynamics analysis. Separately sequenced CD4+ and CD8+ repertoires were used to assign a CD4 or CD8 phenotype to each responding clone. TCRdb reran the public reads through fastp at Q25 and MiXCR, keeping productive beta chains. Each CDR3 protein appears once, grouped with its most common genes and DNA. TCRdb, not the original authors, processed these V and J calls. The sample table contains 400,000 or so distinct CDR3 sequences; only one count was recorded for around 20% of them. The leading ten clones occupy about 8.1% of the sample.

Ficoll-Paque density gradient centrifugation was the method used to isolate PBMCs. Here is what the overall study found, with its caveats: The study covered only a couple of mild cases, and larger cohorts including severe cases with pre-infection samples were considered necessary. Contracting CD4+ clones turned up mainly in the CM and EM memory subsets, whereas EMRA was where CD8+ clones were enriched. SARS-CoV-2 specificity of the second-wave clones peaking on day 37 was not confirmed. Balanced CD4/CD8 phenotypes were observed for clones contracting from day 15 to 85, whereas a bias towards CD4+ was observed for a second wave of clones expanding from day 15 to 37. Some responding clones were detected in pre-infection memory, suggesting pre-existing cross-reactive memory T cells joined the SARS-CoV-2 response.

The chain is encoded by TRBV5-1 joined to TRBJ2-6; the D region possibly corresponds to TRBD2 (5 bases align). This receptor was obtained from an adult woman who had mild COVID-19 (a few samples of this study predate the infection). The sample titles of this study are shuffled in the database, so cell type and time point are left out; the donor was told from shared clones. Sequenced material: PBMCs or a T cell subset sorted from them (not recorded which). The DNA sequence is as follows: TGCGCCAGCAGCTTGGATACTAGAAGACCGCCCTGGTCTGGGGCCAACGTCCTGACTTTC. It is translated as CASSLDTRRPPWSGANVLTF.